This T cell receptor (beta chain) was documented in a study of blood T cell repertoires in COVID-19. Whole-study context: In each case, the material was cDNA or gDNA derived from T cells, B-cell-depleted T cells, or PBMCs.

Trimming pared 1 base from V and 0 bases from J, leaving 7 bases between. This CDR3 contains 16 residues. Germline-derived CDR1 and CDR2 are LNHDA and SQIVND (reference sequence). Here immunoSEQ multiplex PCR was the method, and the copy in TCRdb shows in-frame clones only, minus some. The data contain approximately 230,000 clones, 88% of them singletons. V and J are TRBV19 and TRBJ1-6; D is uncertain. The sample was peripheral blood. The sequence was obtained from a woman aged 30 to 39 with COVID-19, enrolled during active disease. The CDR3 DNA reads as TGTGCCAGTAGTATAGTTTCCAGCTCCTATAATTCACCCCTCCACTTT. Protein product: CASSIVSSSYNSPLHF. The whole variable domain, filled in from reference TRBV19 and TRBJ1-6, reads DGGITQSPKYLFRKEGQNVTLSCEQNLNHDAMYWYRQDPGQGLRLIYYSQIVNDFQKGDIAEGYSVSREKKESFPLTVTSAQKNPTAFYLCASSIVSSSYNSPLHFGNGTRLTVT.